Listed below are T cell receptor beta chains from one sample, sequenced in a study of cytomegalovirus exposure and HLA in healthy donors. Using immunoSEQ multiplex PCR, the repertoire was profiled, and TCRdb retains in-frame clones only, with some absent. The data show more than 100,000 clones, with around 76% seen just once and about a tenth held by the top ten. The material sequenced was PBMCs. Receptors were obtained from a woman under 30 in good health and CMV-seropositive. The CDR3 runs from the conserved cysteine through the conserved F or W. The D gene is left open where the match is weak. Clone size is not always given. Where it is, it says once, few, many or a class for expanded clones.

v_call,d_call,j_call,clone_size,cdr3_aa,cdr3_nt
TRBV4-1,-,TRBJ2-5,-,CASSQTLAETQYF,TGCGCCAGCAGCCAAACTTTAGCAGAGACCCAGTACTTC
TRBV4-2,-,TRBJ2-4,-,CASSHGGDLAKNIQYF,TGTGCCAGCAGCCATGGAGGCGACTTAGCCAAAAACATTCAGTACTTC
TRBV7-3,TRBD2,TRBJ2-1,-,CASSFTGLAANNEQFF,TGTGCCAGCAGCTTTACGGGACTAGCGGCAAACAATGAGCAGTTCTTC
TRBV28,-,TRBJ2-7,-,CASRNSYEQYF,TGTGCCAGTAGAAACTCCTACGAGCAGTACTTC
TRBV6-9,TRBD2,TRBJ2-1,once,CASSWTGLAANEQFF,TGTGCCAGCAGTTGGACCGGACTAGCGGCCAATGAGCAGTTCTTC
TRBV6-5,TRBD2,TRBJ2-1,few,CASSYPPAGVHEQFF,TGTGCCAGCAGTTACCCCCCCGCGGGGGTACATGAGCAGTTCTTC
TRBV6-4,-,TRBJ2-1,-,CAPGPRGMSYNEQFF,TGTGCCCCGGGGCCCCGGGGGATGTCCTACAATGAGCAGTTCTTC
TRBV9,-,TRBJ1-6,-,CASSVGGSGALLLHF,TGTGCCAGCAGCGTAGGTGGGTCAGGGGCACTACTCCTCCACTTT
TRBV9,-,TRBJ2-7,-,CASAGGTSSYEQYF,TGTGCCAGCGCTGGCGGGACGAGCTCCTACGAGCAGTACTTC
TRBV4-1,-,TRBJ2-7,-,CASSHLTGLPTYEQYF,TGCGCCAGCAGCCATTTGACAGGCTTACCGACCTACGAGCAGTACTTC
TRBV6-5,-,TRBJ1-5,many,CASSQGYQPQHF,TGTGCCAGCAGCCAGGGTTATCAGCCCCAGCATTTT
TRBV30,TRBD1,TRBJ1-4,-,CAWTGTGSGEKLFF,TGTGCCTGGACCGGGACAGGGAGCGGTGAAAAACTGTTTTTT
TRBV5-6,TRBD2,TRBJ2-3,-,CASSERGTGTDTQYF,TGTGCCAGCAGCGAGCGGGGGACCGGCACAGATACGCAGTATTTT
TRBV2,-,TRBJ1-2,once,CASTGARGGAGYTF,TGTGCCAGCACCGGGGCAAGGGGAGGAGCAGGCTACACCTTC
TRBV25-1,-,TRBJ2-3,-,CASLQLDTQYF,TGTGCCAGCCTTCAGTTGGATACGCAGTATTTT
TRBV7-3,TRBD2,TRBJ2-1,-,CASSKTHARGGGAAEQFF,TGTGCCAGCAGCAAAACCCATGCCCGGGGCGGGGGGGCCGCTGAGCAGTTCTTC
TRBV5-1,-,TRBJ1-6,-,CASSSGKPDSPLHF,TGCGCCAGCTCATCCGGGAAACCCGATTCACCCCTCCACTTT
TRBV18,-,TRBJ2-7,-,CASSWDIDYEQYF,TGTGCCAGCTCATGGGACATTGACTACGAGCAGTACTTC
TRBV7-2,-,TRBJ2-7,-,CASSLTQNYEQYF,TGTGCCAGCAGCTTAACTCAGAACTATGAGCAGTACTTC
TRBV4-3,-,TRBJ1-2,-,CASSQDWGNYGYTF,TGCGCCAGCAGCCAAGACTGGGGCAACTATGGCTACACCTTC
TRBV5-4,TRBD2,TRBJ2-2,-,CASSHVRGGSFTGELFF,TGTGCCAGCAGCCACGTCCGCGGGGGATCGTTCACCGGGGAGCTGTTTTTT
TRBV5-1,-,TRBJ2-7,-,CASSLTPGLADEQYF,TGCGCCAGCAGCTTGACGCCAGGGTTAGCGGACGAGCAGTACTTC
TRBV30,-,TRBJ1-5,-,CAWSRDSNQPQHF,TGTGCCTGGTCCAGGGATAGCAATCAGCCCCAGCATTTT
TRBV18,TRBD1,TRBJ1-5,once,CASSPGGGEPQHF,TGTGCCAGCTCACCAGGAGGGGGCGAACCCCAGCATTTT
TRBV5-6,-,TRBJ2-1,-,CASSLAHSSYNEQFF,TGTGCCAGCAGCCTAGCCCATAGCTCCTACAATGAGCAGTTCTTC
TRBV19,TRBD1,TRBJ1-1,-,CASSTTGGRNTEAFF,TGTGCCAGTAGTACGACAGGGGGCAGGAACACTGAAGCTTTCTTT
TRBV7-9,TRBD2,TRBJ2-3,once,CASSFSLGLAKISTDTQYF,TGTGCCAGCAGCTTCAGTTTAGGACTAGCCAAAATTAGCACAGATACGCAGTATTTT
TRBV10-2,-,TRBJ1-1,-,CATGISRRHTEAFF,TGCGCCACCGGGATCTCTCGCCGCCACACTGAAGCTTTCTTT
TRBV4-2,TRBD2,TRBJ2-1,-,CASSQENSGSSNEQFF,TGTGCCAGCAGCCAAGAGAATAGCGGGAGCTCGAATGAGCAGTTCTTC
TRBV6-5,TRBD1,TRBJ2-7,-,CASSYLPGTGAYEQYF,TGTGCCAGCAGTTACCTCCCGGGGACAGGGGCCTACGAGCAGTACTTC
TRBV29-1,TRBD2,TRBJ2-5,-,CSVVAGGGETQYF,TGCAGCGTTGTAGCGGGAGGGGGAGAGACCCAGTACTTC
TRBV5-1,TRBD1,TRBJ2-3,-,CASRDRASTDTQYF,TGCGCCAGCAGGGACAGGGCGAGCACAGATACGCAGTATTTT
TRBV5-6,-,TRBJ1-4,-,CASSRDQGLREKLFF,TGTGCCAGCAGCCGGGATCAGGGGTTAAGGGAAAAACTGTTTTTT
TRBV15,TRBD1,TRBJ2-7,-,CATSREGTGAYEQYF,TGTGCCACCAGCAGAGAGGGGACAGGGGCGTACGAGCAGTACTTC
TRBV28,-,TRBJ1-1,-,CASSSPGQVNTEAFF,TGTGCCAGCAGCTCTCCGGGACAAGTGAACACTGAAGCTTTCTTT
TRBV6-6,TRBD2,TRBJ2-7,-,CASTRLAGAYEQYF,TGTGCCAGCACTAGACTAGCGGGGGCATACGAGCAGTACTTC
TRBV5-1,TRBD2,TRBJ2-1,-,CASRGTSVYNEQFF,TGCGCCAGCAGAGGGACTAGCGTCTACAATGAGCAGTTCTTC
TRBV18,-,TRBJ1-1,-,CASSYGQMNTEAFF,TGTGCCAGCTCCTACGGACAGATGAACACTGAAGCTTTCTTT
TRBV19,TRBD2,TRBJ2-3,-,CASRRRAGESSTDTQYF,TGTGCCAGTAGGAGGCGAGCGGGAGAATCTAGCACAGATACGCAGTATTTT
TRBV2,TRBD1,TRBJ1-4,few,CASRRDRESEKLFF,TGTGCCAGCAGGAGGGACAGGGAAAGTGAAAAACTGTTTTTT
TRBV27,TRBD2,TRBJ2-1,-,CASTGLAGGPLNEQFF,TGTGCCAGCACCGGACTAGCGGGAGGACCCCTAAATGAGCAGTTCTTC
TRBV5-1,-,TRBJ2-7,-,CASSLLGTASYEQYF,TGCGCCAGCAGCTTGTTAGGGACTGCATCCTACGAGCAGTACTTC
TRBV5-4,TRBD2,TRBJ2-2,-,CASSPRTSGTGELFF,TGTGCCAGCAGCCCGCGGACTAGCGGTACCGGGGAGCTGTTTTTT
TRBV9,-,TRBJ2-3,few,CASSGQTVDTQYF,TGTGCCAGCAGTGGTCAGACTGTAGATACGCAGTATTTT
TRBV19,-,TRBJ2-7,-,CASSGRVSYEQYF,TGTGCCAGTAGTGGCAGGGTTTCCTACGAGCAGTACTTC
TRBV27,TRBD2,TRBJ2-1,-,CASRAQWASGQHEQFF,TGTGCCAGCAGAGCCCAATGGGCTAGCGGGCAACATGAGCAGTTCTTC
TRBV5-1,-,TRBJ2-7,few,CASSPNFPEQYF,TGCGCCAGCAGCCCGAACTTCCCCGAGCAGTACTTC
TRBV6-4,-,TRBJ1-2,-,CASSDGPGYGYTF,TGTGCCAGCAGTGACGGCCCAGGCTATGGCTACACCTTC
TRBV27,TRBD2,TRBJ2-3,-,CASSWTSYPGLADPLSDTQYF,TGTGCCAGCAGTTGGACCTCCTATCCGGGACTAGCGGACCCCCTATCGGATACGCAGTATTTT
TRBV7-2,-,TRBJ2-5,-,CASSFTGLETQYF,TGTGCCAGCAGCTTCACAGGGTTAGAGACCCAGTACTTC
TRBV27,TRBD2,TRBJ2-7,once,CATGGGAGEQYF,TGTGCCACTGGGGGAGGGGCAGGGGAGCAGTACTTC
TRBV19,TRBD2,TRBJ2-7,few,CASSPLGTSGTYEQYF,TGTGCCAGTAGTCCTCTAGGGACTAGCGGGACCTACGAGCAGTACTTC
TRBV5-4,-,TRBJ1-1,-,CASSVIGTLNTEAFF,TGTGCCAGCAGCGTTATTGGTACATTGAACACTGAAGCTTTCTTT
TRBV2,TRBD1,TRBJ1-1,-,CASEIQGTEAFF,TGTGCCAGCGAGATACAGGGGACTGAAGCTTTCTTT
TRBV29-1,TRBD2,TRBJ2-1,-,CSVLPLAGSANEQFF,TGCAGCGTCCTACCGCTAGCGGGATCGGCCAATGAGCAGTTCTTC
TRBV28,TRBD1,TRBJ1-1,-,CAIGTGMNTEAFF,TGTGCCATTGGGACAGGGATGAACACTGAAGCTTTCTTT
TRBV27,TRBD2,TRBJ2-7,-,CASSPSSGTSLYEQYF,TGTGCCAGCAGTCCCTCTTCCGGGACTAGTTTGTACGAGCAGTACTTC
TRBV28,TRBD1,TRBJ1-5,-,CASSLLVGQGWDQPQHF,TGTGCCAGCAGTTTATTAGTCGGACAGGGATGGGATCAGCCCCAGCATTTT
TRBV5-4,TRBD2,TRBJ2-2,-,CASSLAAGGPTGELFF,TGTGCCAGCAGCTTGGCAGCGGGAGGGCCGACCGGGGAGCTGTTTTTT
TRBV6-1,TRBD1,TRBJ1-2,-,CASSAGTGGFVTGYTF,TGTGCCAGCAGTGCCGGGACAGGGGGGTTCGTGACTGGCTACACCTTC